What follows are 16 T cell receptor beta chains derived from one specimen sequenced in a study of CD8 T cells in ankylosing spondylitis. TCRdb ran MiXCR on the 5' RACE reads and lists one entry per CDR3 protein. The repertoire has about 250,000 distinct CDR3 sequences, roughly 8.2% of them found once; the top ten carry around 5.1%. Sequences were obtained from blood, either unsorted or a sorted T cell fraction (not recorded which). The receptors were sampled from a female donor with ankylosing spondylitis or in good health (not recorded which).

This clonotype was seen a handful of times. The genes are TRBV6-1 and TRBJ2-7; maybe TRBD2 (5 bases). The V and J ends lost 6 bases and 6 bases respectively, with 21 bases between them. Per germline, CDR1 MNHNS and CDR2 SASEGT. The CDR3 extends over 15 amino acids. The CDR3 DNA follows: TGTGCCAGCAGCCGCTTTTCCGAGAGCGGTCGCGAGCAGTACTTC. This gives the protein CASSRFSESGREQYF.

Here the CDR3 reads CASSFSGAAYEQYF. The CDR3 DNA reads as TGTGCCAGCAGCTTTAGCGGGGCAGCCTACGAGCAGTACTTC. This chain connects TRBV7-2 to TRBJ2-7; 8 nucleotides align to TRBD2. CDR1 SGHTA and CDR2 FQGNSA come from the germline V gene. With V trimmed by 3 bases and J by 2 bases, 3 bases remained unmatched. This CDR3 is 14 amino acids long.

In this sample, this clonotype turned up once. This rearrangement joins TRBV12-3 or TRBV12-4 to TRBJ1-5, with D tentatively TRBD1 (6 bases). CDR3 length equals 14 residues. Deletions cut 6 bases from V and 3 bases from J, with 12 bases between. The CDR3 sequence: CASRRDTANQPQHF. The CDR3 DNA reads TGTGCCAGCAGGCGGGACACAGCCAATCAGCCCCAGCATTTT.

As to this clonotype: With a much larger clone just one base away, this may be a read error. J is TRBJ2-3 and V is TRBV7-9; TRBD2 aligns across 8 bases. There are 17 residues in the CDR3. Germline assignment: CDR1 SEHNR and CDR2 FQNEAQ (reference sequence). Unmatched junction bases numbered 12, after V lost 5 bases and J lost 2 bases. The CDR3 sequence is CASSKAPGGRVTDTQYF. The DNA of the CDR3 is TGTGCCAGCAGCAAGGCCCCGGGAGGGCGCGTCACAGATACGCAGTATTTT.

The sample holds many counts of this clonotype. The chain carries TRBV24-1 and TRBJ2-2; weak D call: TRBD2 (6 bases). This CDR3 contains 13 residues. The germline gives CDR1 KGHDR, CDR2 SFDVKD. V lost 7 bases and J 5 bases, leaving 10 bases between the germline ends. DNA for the CDR3: TGTGCCACCAGCGGGAGATCTACCGGGGAGCTGTTTTTT. This encodes CATSGRSTGELFF.

This clonotype was counted ten times or more. V and J are TRBV29-1 and TRBJ1-1; 7 bases map to TRBD1. This CDR3 region has 11 residues. V shed 2 bases and J 6 bases; nucleotides not matched to a gene: 0. From germline, CDR1 is SQVTM and CDR2 ANQGSEA. CDR3 sequence (DNA): TGCAGCGTTGAAACAGGGGCTGAAGCTTTCTTT. As protein: CSVETGAEAFF.

Many counts were recorded for this clonotype. The chain recombines TRBV2 with TRBJ1-5; no reliable D call. CDR3 length: 13 residues. Germline V gene lookup returns CDR1 SNHLY and CDR2 FYNNEI. Trimming removed 7 bases from V and 1 base from J, with 8 bases in between. DNA for the CDR3: TGTGCCAGCAATCTGGAGAGCAATCAGCCCCAGCATTTT. Translation gives CASNLESNQPQHF.

For this clonotype: Given a much more abundant clone one base away, this may be a read error. The V and J genes are TRBV6-5 and TRBJ2-6; the D gene could be TRBD1 or TRBD2 (5 bases each). The length of the CDR3 is 17 residues. Germline V CDR1 and CDR2: MNHEY, SVGAGI. Trimming pared 0 bases from V and 8 bases from J, leaving 17 bases between. The CDR3 sequence: CASSYSARQTGTNVLTF. Written as DNA, the CDR3 is TGTGCCAGCAGTTACTCGGCGAGACAGACCGGGACCAACGTCCTGACTTTC.

This clonotype appeared many times. The chain is built from TRBV28 and TRBJ2-7; TRBD1 matches 7 bases. The germline CDR1 and CDR2 sequences are MDHEN and SYDVKM. CDR3 length equals 12 residues. This CDR3 is CVSRDRLYEQYF. The CDR3 DNA reads as TGTGTATCTCGGGACAGACTTTACGAGCAGTACTTC.

Notes on this clonotype: With a much larger clone just one base away, this may be a read error. V usage is TRBV18 and J usage is TRBJ1-1, with a possible D match to TRBD1 (5 bases). This CDR3 region has 16 residues. Deletions cut 6 bases from V and 0 bases from J, with 17 bases between. Looked up from germline, CDR1 is KGHSH and CDR2 is LQKENI. CDR3 in amino acids: CASSPQGRVMNTEAFF. DNA of the CDR3: TGTGCCAGCTCTCCCCAGGGACGGGTTATGAACACTGAAGCTTTCTTT.

This clonotype was recorded at least ten times. The genes are TRBV20-1 and TRBJ2-5; 9 positions agree with TRBD2. This CDR3 region has 14 residues. Germline loops: CDR1 DFQATT, CDR2 SNEGSKA (reference sequence). J gave up 5 bases and V 1 base, and 5 bases lay outside the gene matches. The CDR3 DNA sequence: TGCAGTGCTAGAGGCGGGAGGGCCCGGGAGACCCAGTACTTC. Translating gives CSARGGRARETQYF.

This clonotype has at least ten counts. V usage is TRBV20-1 and J usage is TRBJ1-4, with 7 bases that match TRBD1. This CDR3 is built from 19 residues. V gave up 2 bases and J gave up 7 bases; unmatched junction bases: 22. Germline CDR1 is DFQATT and CDR2 is SNEGSKA (reference sequence). CDR3 region: CSARPIPGQRDTRSEKLFF. CDR3 DNA: TGCAGTGCTAGACCCATCCCGGGACAGAGGGACACCAGAAGTGAAAAACTGTTTTTT.

This clonotype occurred a few times. V is TRBV7-9 and J is TRBJ2-7, with D perhaps matching TRBD1 (5 bases). CDR3 length: 13 amino acids. Germline V CDR1 and CDR2: SEHNR, FQNEAQ (reference sequence). Trimming pared 8 bases from V and 5 bases from J, leaving 16 bases between. For the CDR3, the DNA is TGTGCCAGCGGCCTCCCCATGACAGACGAGCAGTACTTC. Translating it yields CASGLPMTDEQYF.

The chain uses TRBV11-2 and TRBJ2-2, with 7 bases lining up with TRBD1. CDR3 length: 16 residues. V lost 5 bases, J lost 0 bases, and 6 bases stayed unmatched. Germline loops: CDR1 SGHAT, CDR2 FQNNGV. The CDR3 sequence: CASSAQTGSNTGELFF. For the CDR3, the DNA is TGTGCCAGCAGCGCCCAGACAGGGTCGAACACCGGGGAGCTGTTTTTT.

This clonotype was recorded many times. This rearrangement joins TRBV20-1 to TRBJ2-7; D is ambiguous. Looked up from germline, CDR1 is DFQATT and CDR2 is SNEGSKA (reference sequence). This CDR3 has 12 residues. V was cut by 3 bases and J by 6 bases, with 12 bases left in between. The CDR3 DNA reads as TGCAGTGCTAGTCAGCTAGGAGCCGAGCAGTACTTC. Translation: CSASQLGAEQYF.

The sample holds many counts of this clonotype. J is TRBJ2-5 and V is TRBV20-1; no clear D gene. Germline V CDR1 and CDR2: DFQATT, SNEGSKA (reference sequence). Trimming pared 0 bases from V and 4 bases from J, leaving 0 bases between. The CDR3 totals 10 residues. The CDR3 loop is CSAREETQYF. CDR3 bases: TGCAGTGCTAGAGAAGAGACCCAGTACTTC.